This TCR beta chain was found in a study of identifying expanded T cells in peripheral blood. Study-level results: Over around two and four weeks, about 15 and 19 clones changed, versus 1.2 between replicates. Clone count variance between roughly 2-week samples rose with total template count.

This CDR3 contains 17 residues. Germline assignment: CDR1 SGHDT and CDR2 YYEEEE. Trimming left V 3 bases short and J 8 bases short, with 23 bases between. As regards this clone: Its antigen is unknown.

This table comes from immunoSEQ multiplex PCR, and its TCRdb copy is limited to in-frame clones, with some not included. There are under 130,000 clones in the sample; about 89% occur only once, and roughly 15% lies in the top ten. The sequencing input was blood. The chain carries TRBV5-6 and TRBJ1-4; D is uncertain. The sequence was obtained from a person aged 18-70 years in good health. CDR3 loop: CASSWSEDRIQEEKLFF. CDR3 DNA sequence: TGTGCCAGCAGCTGGAGCGAGGACCGGATCCAGGAAGAAAAACTGTTTTTT. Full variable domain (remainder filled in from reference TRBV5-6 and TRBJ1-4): DAGVTQSPTHLIKTRGQQVTLRCSPKSGHDTVSWYQQALGQGPQFIFQYYEEEERQRGNFPDRFSGHQFPNYSSELNVNALLLGDSALYLCASSWSEDRIQEEKLFFGSGTQLSVL.